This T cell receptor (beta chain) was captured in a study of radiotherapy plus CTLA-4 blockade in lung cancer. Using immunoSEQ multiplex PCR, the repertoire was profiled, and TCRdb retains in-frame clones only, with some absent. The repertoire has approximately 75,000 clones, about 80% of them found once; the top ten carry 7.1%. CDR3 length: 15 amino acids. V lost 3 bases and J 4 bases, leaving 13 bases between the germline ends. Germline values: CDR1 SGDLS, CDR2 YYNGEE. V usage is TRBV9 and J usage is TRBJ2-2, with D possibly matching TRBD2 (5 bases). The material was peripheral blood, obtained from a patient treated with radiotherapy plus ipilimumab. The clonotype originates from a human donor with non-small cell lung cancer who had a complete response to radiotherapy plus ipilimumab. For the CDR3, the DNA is TGTGCCAGCAGCGGCCCGGGATGGGGCACCGGGGAGCTGTTTTTT. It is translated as CASSGPGWGTGELFF.